This T cell receptor beta chain was documented in a study of control samples from healthy donors and cancer patients. Germline V gives CDR1 WNHNN, CDR2 SYGVQD (reference sequence). The V and J ends lost 5 bases and 10 bases respectively, with 17 bases between them. The CDR3 loop spans 14 amino acids. Sequencing used immunoSEQ multiplex PCR; TCRdb keeps in-frame clones, though not all of them. The repertoire holds about 120,000 clones, around 91% seen once, with about 1.1% in the top ten. The sequence was collected from a woman aged 45 to 65 with colorectal cancer. J is TRBJ1-4 and V is TRBV10-1; D is uncertain. Input material: PBMCs. This chain's CDR3 is CASSKVAPDGKLFF. The DNA for the CDR3 is TGCGCCAGCAGTAAGGTGGCCCCGGACGGAAAACTGTTTTTT.